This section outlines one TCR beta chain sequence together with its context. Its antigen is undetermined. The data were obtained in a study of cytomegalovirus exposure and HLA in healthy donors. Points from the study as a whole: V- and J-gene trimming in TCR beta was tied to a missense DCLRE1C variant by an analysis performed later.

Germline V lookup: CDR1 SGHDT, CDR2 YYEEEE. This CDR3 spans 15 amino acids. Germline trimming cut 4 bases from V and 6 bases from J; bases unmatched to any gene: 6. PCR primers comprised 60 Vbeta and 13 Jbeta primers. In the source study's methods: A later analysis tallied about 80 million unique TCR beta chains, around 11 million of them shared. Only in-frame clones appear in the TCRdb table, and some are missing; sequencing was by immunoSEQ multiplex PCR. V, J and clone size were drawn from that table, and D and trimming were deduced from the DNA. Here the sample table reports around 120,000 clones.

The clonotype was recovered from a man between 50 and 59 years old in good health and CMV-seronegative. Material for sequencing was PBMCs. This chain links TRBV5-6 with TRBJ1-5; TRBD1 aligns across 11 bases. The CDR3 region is CASSPGQGVGQPQHF. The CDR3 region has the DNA TGTGCCAGCAGCCCGGGACAGGGGGTGGGTCAGCCCCAGCATTTT.